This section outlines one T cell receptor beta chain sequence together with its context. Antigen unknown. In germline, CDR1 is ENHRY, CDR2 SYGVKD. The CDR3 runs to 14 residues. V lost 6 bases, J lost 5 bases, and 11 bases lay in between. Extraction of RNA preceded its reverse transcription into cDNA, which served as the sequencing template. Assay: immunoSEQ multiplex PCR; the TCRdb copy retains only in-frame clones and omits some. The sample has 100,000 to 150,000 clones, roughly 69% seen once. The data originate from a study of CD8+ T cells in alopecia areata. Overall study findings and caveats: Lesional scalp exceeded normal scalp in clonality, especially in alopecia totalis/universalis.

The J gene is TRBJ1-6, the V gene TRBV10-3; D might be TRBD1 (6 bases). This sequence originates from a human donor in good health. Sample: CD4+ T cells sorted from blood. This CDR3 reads CAISLDSHNSPLHF. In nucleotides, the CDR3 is TGTGCCATCAGCCTGGACAGCCATAATTCACCCCTCCACTTT.